The entry below gives a single T cell receptor (beta chain) sequence along with its context. The antigen it recognizes is unknown. Base-call qualities are not available, and no considerably larger clone is one nucleotide away. This entry comes from a study of OX40 agonist ivuxolimab in advanced cancers. At the level of the whole study: Ivuxolimab, which targeted the costimulatory receptor OX40 (CD134), was an agonistic, fully human IgG2 monoclonal antibody. Intravenous ivuxolimab was administered to patients every 2 weeks at six dose levels: 0.01, 0.1, 0.3, 1.5, 3 and 10 mg/kg. Of the 50 to 55 patients in dose escalation, about 20 had hepatocellular carcinoma, roughly 15 had melanoma, 9 had renal cell carcinoma and 9 had head and neck cancer. The dose-escalation cohort was around 84% male with a mean age of about 60 years, ranging from about 23 to 85. Prior anti-PD-1, anti-PD-L1 or anti-CTLA-4 therapy was permitted, and checkpoint inhibitors had been received by more than 35% of dose-escalation patients. Partial responses were achieved by three dose-escalation patients, of whom one had hepatocellular carcinoma and two had cutaneous melanoma. The purpose of peripheral TCRbeta sequencing was to test whether ivuxolimab changed TCR sequence diversity and led to clonal T-cell expansion. The paper reports the monotherapy dose-escalation portion (N of about 50 patients) of the phase I ivuxolimab trial. The full study reports these points: Antigen specificity was not determined for the clonally expanded peripheral T cells. Clonal expansion of both CD4+ and CD8+ blood T cells was observed from baseline to week 6 at doses 0.1 to 3.0 mg/kg. In the 0.1-3.0 mg/kg groups, partial responders were among the patients with the lowest normalized peripheral clonal expansion, particularly in CD8+ T cells. After ivuxolimab, expanded clones were on average more numerous among CD8+ T cells than among CD4+ T cells. Low levels of normalized T-cell clonal expansion were also seen in some patients who did not respond.

Genomic DNA was isolated from the sorted cells so that the TCRbeta CDR3 region could be sequenced. TCRbeta CDR3 regions were sequenced using the immunoSEQ Assay. Here the immuneACCESS table is served through TCRdb, limited to in-frame sequences with V and J called. Missing clones are a known gap in these copies; in checked studies unresolved V genes cover under half, and the rest lacks a known reason. The sample table contains fewer than 25,000 clones; only one count was recorded for 86% of them. 20% to 25% of the sample belongs to the ten largest clones. The trial excluded patients who had a history of autoimmune disease or were on systemic immunosuppression. Peripheral blood for TCR sequencing was collected from all dose cohorts at baseline, on cycle 4 day 1, and on cycle 7 day 1. Samples came from an open-label, multicenter, first-in-human phase I dose-escalation trial of ivuxolimab. Adults with locally advanced or metastatic melanoma, renal cell carcinoma, hepatocellular carcinoma or head and neck squamous cell carcinoma were enrolled in the trial. Before TCR sequencing, CD4+ and CD8+ T cells were separately sorted from peripheral blood.

The CDR3 spans 15 residues, from the cysteine through the phenylalanine. The only DNA kept is the CDR3, 45 bases in frame from the first base. Trimming removed 5 bases from V and 6 bases from J, leaving 18 bases between the germline ends. The germline V gene provides CDR1 SGHVS and CDR2 FNYEAQ. This receptor was identified in an adult with an advanced solid tumor such as melanoma, head and neck, liver or kidney cancer. Sample: CD4+ or CD8+ T cells sorted from blood, taken in a trial of the OX40 agonist ivuxolimab. This sequence uses TRBV7-6 and TRBJ2-3; the D gene cannot be named for sure. The bases are TGTGCCAGCAGCGTTACGGCTGGGCTTTCCGATACGCAGTATTTT. Its product reads: CASSVTAGLSDTQYF.